A selection of T cell receptor beta chains follows, all from one sample in a study of beta chain features in type 1 diabetes. Profiled with immunoSEQ multiplex PCR; TCRdb holds only in-frame clones, not every one. The table lists hundreds of thousands of clones, around a sixth of them singletons, with about 0.093% in the top ten. The source material was naive CD4+ T cells from blood. Source of these receptors: a man aged 18 to 30 in good health. Each CDR3 is given with its conserved first and last residue. The D gene is left open where the match is weak. Size tells how often a clone was seen (once, few, many) or the class of an expanded clone, and some rows leave it out.

j_call | d_call | clone_size | v_call | cdr3_aa | cdr3_nt
TRBJ1-5 | TRBD1 | NA | TRBV29-1 | CSVRPTGLNQPQHF | TGCAGCGTGCGACCGACAGGGCTAAATCAGCCCCAGCATTTT
TRBJ2-1 | TRBD2 | NA | TRBV15 | CATGGRGSYNEQFF | TGTGCCACGGGAGGGAGAGGCTCCTACAATGAGCAGTTCTTC
TRBJ1-2 | NA | few | TRBV7-8 | CASSLIKGNDGYTF | TGTGCCAGCAGCTTGATTAAGGGAAACGATGGCTACACCTTC
TRBJ2-3 | TRBD2 | few | TRBV5-1 | CASSSALAGPSTDTQYF | TGCGCCAGCAGCTCCGCTCTAGCGGGGCCGTCCACAGATACGCAGTATTTT
TRBJ2-3 | TRBD2 | NA | TRBV10-3 | CAISERLRIAGGRPDTQYF | TGTGCCATCAGTGAAAGACTTAGGATAGCGGGAGGGCGTCCAGATACGCAGTATTTT
TRBJ2-1 | NA | few | TRBV4-3 | CASSLGGYNEQFF | TGCGCCAGCAGCCTCGGCGGGTACAATGAGCAGTTCTTC
TRBJ1-1 | NA | NA | TRBV29-1 | CSGGGRMNTEAFF | TGCAGCGGCGGGGGCAGAATGAACACTGAAGCTTTCTTT
TRBJ1-3 | NA | few | TRBV5-1 | CASSSDWTRSGNTIYF | TGCGCCAGCAGTTCAGACTGGACACGCTCTGGAAACACCATATATTTT
TRBJ1-1 | TRBD1 | NA | TRBV9 | CASSVGTTGTGGFTEAFF | TGTGCCAGCAGCGTAGGGACAACCGGGACAGGGGGCTTCACTGAAGCTTTCTTT
TRBJ2-7 | NA | few | TRBV20-1 | CSATTNYEQYF | TGCAGTGCTACGACCAACTACGAGCAGTACTTC
TRBJ2-2 | TRBD2 | few | TRBV2 | CASSALGTSGNTGELFF | TGTGCCAGCAGTGCGCTAGGGACTAGCGGAAACACCGGGGAGCTGTTTTTT
TRBJ1-1 | NA | NA | TRBV4-3 | CASSQDRATRGLGTEAFF | TGCGCCAGCAGCCAAGATCGAGCGACAAGAGGTTTGGGGACTGAAGCTTTCTTT
TRBJ2-3 | TRBD1 | NA | TRBV6-6 | CASGIPQGRDTQYF | TGTGCCAGCGGAATCCCACAGGGGCGGGATACGCAGTATTTT
TRBJ1-1 | NA | NA | TRBV7-2 | CASSLRSAGWPSEAFF | TGTGCCAGCAGCCTTAGATCGGCTGGGTGGCCTTCTGAAGCTTTCTTT
TRBJ2-2 | NA | few | TRBV5-1 | CASSLVPGSNTGELFF | TGCGCCAGCAGCTTGGTGCCGGGATCGAACACCGGGGAGCTGTTTTTT
TRBJ2-3 | NA | NA | TRBV25-1 | CASSEYIRAGGTQYF | TGTGCCAGCAGTGAATATATTCGAGCAGGCGGTACGCAGTATTTT
TRBJ2-6 | NA | few | TRBV30 | CARITRAGDSSGANVLTF | TGTGCCAGAATTACGCGGGCAGGAGACAGCTCTGGGGCCAACGTCCTGACTTTC
TRBJ2-7 | TRBD1 | NA | TRBV28 | CASSFFGTGTVEQYF | TGTGCCAGCAGTTTTTTCGGGACAGGGACGGTCGAGCAGTACTTC
TRBJ2-7 | NA | few | TRBV7-9 | CASRRTGGTSYEQYF | TGTGCCAGCAGGAGAACTGGAGGGACCTCCTACGAGCAGTACTTC
TRBJ2-1 | NA | NA | TRBV19 | CASSGLPTNEQFF | TGTGCCAGTAGTGGCTTACCCACAAATGAGCAGTTCTTC
TRBJ2-3 | NA | few | TRBV9 | CASSVLGTQYF | TGTGCCAGCAGCGTCCTGGGTACGCAGTATTTT
TRBJ2-7 | NA | few | TRBV19 | CASSIRAGRHEQYF | TGTGCCAGTAGTATACGGGCAGGGAGGCACGAGCAGTACTTC
TRBJ2-2 | TRBD1 | NA | TRBV19 | CASSMTGGIGELFF | TGTGCCAGTAGTATGACAGGGGGTATCGGGGAGCTGTTTTTT
TRBJ1-2 | TRBD1 | NA | TRBV7-9 | CASTLGQGERGYTF | TGTGCCAGCACCTTGGGACAGGGGGAGCGTGGCTACACCTTC
TRBJ2-7 | TRBD1 | few | TRBV28 | CASSRSGTGFLLQYF | TGTGCCAGCAGCCGCTCCGGGACAGGGTTTTTGCTGCAGTACTTC
TRBJ1-5 | NA | NA | TRBV4-2 | CASSQEGQGIQPQHF | TGTGCCAGCAGCCAAGAAGGGCAGGGGATTCAGCCCCAGCATTTT
TRBJ2-1 | TRBD2 | many | TRBV10-3 | CAISVPSGGYGEQFF | TGTGCCATCAGTGTCCCTAGCGGTGGCTACGGAGAGCAGTTCTTC
TRBJ1-1 | NA | NA | TRBV5-8 | CASSFRGAGTEAFF | TGTGCCAGCAGCTTTAGGGGGGCGGGAACTGAAGCTTTCTTT